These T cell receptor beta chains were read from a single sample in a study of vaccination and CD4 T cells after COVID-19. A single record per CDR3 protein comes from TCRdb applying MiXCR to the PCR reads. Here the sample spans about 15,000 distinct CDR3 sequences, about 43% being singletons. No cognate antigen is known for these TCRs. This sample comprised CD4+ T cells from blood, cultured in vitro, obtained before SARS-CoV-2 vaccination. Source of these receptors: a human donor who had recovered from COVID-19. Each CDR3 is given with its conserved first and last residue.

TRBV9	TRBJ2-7	CASSATGSGEQYF
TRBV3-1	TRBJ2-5	CASSTGTDRRETQYF
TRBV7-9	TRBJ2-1	CASSETSGSSYNEQFF
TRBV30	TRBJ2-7	CAWSFGTSGSSYEQYF
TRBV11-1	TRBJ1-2	CASSPDRGYYGYTF
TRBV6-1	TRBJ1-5	CASSVMGGDQPQHF
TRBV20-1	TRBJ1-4	CSASRSGTGAEKLFF
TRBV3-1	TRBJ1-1	CASRPGGAGNTEAFF
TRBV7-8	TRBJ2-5	CASSPRLAWETQYF
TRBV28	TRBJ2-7	CASSLAVSEQYF
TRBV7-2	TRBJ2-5	CASSLGGITQETQYF
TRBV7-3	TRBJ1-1	CASSLTSRDTEAFF
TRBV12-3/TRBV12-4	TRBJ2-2	CASSYFGRELFF
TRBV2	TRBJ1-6	CASKYRDGYNSPLHF
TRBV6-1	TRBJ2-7	CASSERVLRDEQYF
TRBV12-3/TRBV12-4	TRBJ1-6	CATTWNNSPLHF
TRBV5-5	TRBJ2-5	CASSLSPSGSVETQYF
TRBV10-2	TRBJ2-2	CASTGGGANTGELFF
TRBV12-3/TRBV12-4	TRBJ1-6	CASSLGTGFYNSPLHF
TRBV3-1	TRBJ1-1	CASSQAGAATEAFF
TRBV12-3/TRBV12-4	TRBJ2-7	CASSLVRGREQYF
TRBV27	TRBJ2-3	CASSLNLAVSTDTQYF
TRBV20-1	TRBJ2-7	CSATSVDRGYRSEQYF
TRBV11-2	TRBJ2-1	CASSRRDGSYNEQFF
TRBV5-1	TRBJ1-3	CASSSTSSGNTIYF
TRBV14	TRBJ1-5	CASSQGINQPQHF
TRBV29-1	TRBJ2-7	CSVEVRYEQYF
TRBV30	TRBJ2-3	CAWSGGLAEADTQYF
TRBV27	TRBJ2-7	CASSSRSSGSYRGEQYF
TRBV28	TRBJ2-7	CASSPLIYEQCF
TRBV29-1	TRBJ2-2	CSVEDRLAGVMSGELFF
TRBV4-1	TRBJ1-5	CASSPSGQLNQPQHF
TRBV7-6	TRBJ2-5	CASSANRVRPETQYF
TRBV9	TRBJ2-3	CASSVRLVTDTQYF
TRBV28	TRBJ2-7	CASSLPMVPYEQYF
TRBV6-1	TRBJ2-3	CASKQEDTDTQYF
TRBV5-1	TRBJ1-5	CASSWTGSADQPQHF
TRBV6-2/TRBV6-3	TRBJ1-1	CASSYSAGRTEAFF
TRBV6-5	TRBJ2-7	CASSWDRGSYEQYF
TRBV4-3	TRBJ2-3	CASSQERQDTQYF
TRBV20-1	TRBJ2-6	CSARDQTGGDSGANVLTF
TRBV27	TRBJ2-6	CASRPDLRAGSIFSGANVLTF
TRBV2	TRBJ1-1	CASSEGNFGTEAFF